This passage covers 17 T cell receptor beta chains from one sample sequenced in a study of human T cells and chemical hapten exposure. TCRdb fed the RACE reads into MiXCR, producing one record per CDR3 protein. The sample comprises 180,000 or so distinct CDR3 sequences, approximately 29% of which are singletons, and roughly 3% rests with the top ten. This sample's time point: pre-sensitization, week 0. Treatment indicated: therapeutic diphenylcyclopropenone sensitization with weekly scalp DPC. The sequenced sample was whole blood, obtained in connection with sensitization to the hapten diphenylcyclopropenone (DPC). All receptors come from a woman aged 25 to 39 with alopecia areata. Some clones in this sample may be carry-over from other donors' samples.

The rearrangement links TRBV6-6 to TRBJ1-4; 9 bases fit TRBD1. The J segment lost 0 bases and the V segment lost 6 bases, leaving 5 bases of the junction unmatched. The CDR3 length is 16 residues. Germline V gene sequence: CDR1 MNHNY, CDR2 SVGAGI (reference sequence). The CDR3 is CASSLRQGATNEKLFF. The CDR3 DNA sequence: TGTGCCAGCAGCCTACGACAGGGGGCAACTAATGAAAAACTGTTTTTT.

This rearrangement joins TRBV6-2 or TRBV6-3 to TRBJ2-5, with D possibly matching TRBD2 (5 bases). Per germline, CDR1 MNHEY and CDR2 SVGEGT. This CDR3 comprises 13 residues. V was shortened by 5 bases and J by 2 bases, with 9 bases between the two germline ends. DNA of the CDR3: TGTGCCAGCAGTGACTATGTACAAGAGACCCAGTACTTC. Amino acid sequence: CASSDYVQETQYF.

The gene calls are TRBV11-1 and TRBJ2-1, with D maybe TRBD2 (5 bases). Looked up from germline, CDR1 is SGHAT and CDR2 is FQDESV (reference sequence). The CDR3 has 15 residues. Trimming left V 2 bases short and J 5 bases short, with 13 bases between. CDR3 sequence: CASSLQVRADNEQFF. In DNA, the CDR3 is TGTGCCAGCAGCTTACAGGTCCGAGCGGACAATGAGCAGTTCTTC.

This clonotype was picked up a small number of times. This chain links TRBV28 with TRBJ1-2; no reliable D call. The CDR3 is 13 amino acids. Germline-derived CDR1 and CDR2 are MDHEN and SYDVKM. Between the trimmed V and J ends, which lost 3 bases and 8 bases, there was a span of 13 bases. As DNA, the CDR3 is TGTGCCAGCAGTTTCGGGCAGCTAGGGGGCTACACCTTC. Amino acids: CASSFGQLGGYTF.

This clonotype was seen at least ten times. The chain recombines TRBV29-1 with TRBJ1-1; D may be TRBD1 (6 bases). Germline loops: CDR1 SQVTM, CDR2 ANQGSEA. V lost 3 bases and J lost 7, with 12 bases in between. This CDR3 is built from 12 residues. The CDR3 here is CSVEQGPFEAFF. CDR3 nucleotides: TGCAGCGTTGAGCAGGGGCCTTTTGAAGCTTTCTTT.

The gene calls are TRBV20-1 and TRBJ1-1, with unresolved D. CDR3 length: 13 amino acids. The V end was cut by 2 bases, the J end by 4 bases, with 11 bases between. CDR1 and CDR2 (germline): DFQATT, SNEGSKA (reference sequence). In nucleotides, the CDR3 is TGCAGTGCTAGAACCTTTGGGTCCACTGAAGCTTTCTTT. Translated, it gives CSARTFGSTEAFF.

This clonotype turned up a few times. The chain employs TRBV27 and TRBJ2-7; 8 nucleotides match TRBD1. Per germline, CDR1 MNHEY and CDR2 SMNVEV (reference sequence). The CDR3 contains 15 residues. After removal of 4 bases from V and 2 bases from J, the junction contained 7 bases not matched to a gene. CDR3 bases: TGTGCCAGCAGTTCCGAGACAGGGGCCCCCTACGAGCAGTACTTC. It specifies CASSSETGAPYEQYF.

The chain has TRBV29-1 and TRBJ2-1; 15 bases map to TRBD2. J was trimmed by 2 bases and V by 6 bases; bases with no gene match: 5. CDR1 is SQVTM, CDR2 ANQGSEA, per germline. The CDR3 runs 16 residues. The CDR3 sequence is CSVSGLAGGTYNEQFF. Written as DNA, the CDR3 is TGCAGCGTGTCGGGACTAGCGGGAGGAACCTACAATGAGCAGTTCTTC.

This clonotype turned up a few times. The V and J genes are TRBV4-1 and TRBJ1-2; no clear D. The CDR3 has 15 residues. The V gene's germline CDR1 is MGHRA and CDR2 YSYEKL. V lost 3 bases to trimming and J lost 2 bases, with 13 bases between them. The CDR3 DNA sequence: TGCGCCAGCAGCCAGTTACAGAGTCCCAACTATGGCTACACCTTC. Its protein is CASSQLQSPNYGYTF.

V is TRBV4-1 and J is TRBJ1-1; unclear D gene. The CDR3 covers 15 residues. Per germline, CDR1 MGHRA and CDR2 YSYEKL. The V gene lost 1 base and the J gene lost 4 bases, with 13 bases spanning the gap. The CDR3 reads CASSQGGSGGTEAFF. In nucleotides, the CDR3 is TGCGCCAGCAGCCAAGGTGGGTCAGGAGGCACTGAAGCTTTCTTT.

In its sample, this clonotype was seen a few times. The V gene is TRBV29-1, the J gene TRBJ2-3, with 8 bases lining up with TRBD1. Germline V CDR1 and CDR2: SQVTM, ANQGSEA. V dropped 6 bases and J dropped 6; count of bases not matched to a gene: 5. This CDR3 region has 12 residues. This CDR3 is CSVGTGRDTQYF. Here the CDR3 DNA reads TGCAGCGTCGGGACAGGCAGGGATACGCAGTATTTT.

The chain is built from TRBV5-1 and TRBJ1-5, with D hard to call. The CDR3 consists of 14 residues. Trimming stripped 4 bases from V and 6 bases from J, with 14 bases between. The germline V gene encodes CDR1 SGHRS and CDR2 YFSETQ. The CDR3 protein is CASSLGEGSQPQHF. CDR3 in DNA: TGCGCCAGCAGCCTGGGCGAGGGAAGTCAGCCCCAGCATTTT. Complete variable domain (other parts from reference TRBV5-1 and TRBJ1-5): KAGVTQTPRYLIKTRGQQVTLSCSPISGHRSVSWYQQTPGQGLQFLFEYFSETQRNKGNFPGRFSGRQFSNSRSEMNVSTLELGDSALYLCASSLGEGSQPQHFGDGTRLSIL.

The chain uses TRBV12-3 or TRBV12-4 and TRBJ2-2; D is uncertain. V lost 5 bases, J lost 7 bases, and 14 bases lay in between. CDR3 length equals 14 residues. The CDR3 sequence: CASSRPVEHGELFF. In nucleotides, the CDR3 is TGTGCCAGCAGTCGACCGGTTGAGCACGGGGAGCTGTTTTTT.

This chain connects TRBV29-1 to TRBJ2-1; 10 nucleotides line up with TRBD2. V lost 2 bases and J lost 8; bases outside the gene matches: 9. This CDR3 is built from 15 residues. Germline CDR1 and CDR2: SQVTM and ANQGSEA. The CDR3 DNA is TGCAGCGTTGAAAGGGGTAGACTAGCGGGCGATGAGCAGTTCTTC. Encoded protein: CSVERGRLAGDEQFF.

This clonotype was counted only a few times. The chain links TRBV4-1 to TRBJ1-4; TRBD1 aligns across 8 bases. The V gene's germline CDR1 is MGHRA and CDR2 YSYEKL. The J segment lost 0 bases and the V segment lost 3 bases, leaving 0 bases of the junction unmatched. The CDR3 is 15 amino acids. The CDR3 sequence: CASSQTGATNEKLFF. The CDR3 nucleotides read TGCGCCAGCAGCCAGACAGGGGCAACTAATGAAAAACTGTTTTTT.

The rearrangement links TRBV29-1 to TRBJ2-1; D unresolved. The CDR3 contains 11 residues. V was trimmed by 3 bases and J by 5 bases, leaving 5 bases between them. Germline V lookup: CDR1 SQVTM, CDR2 ANQGSEA. The CDR3 DNA reads TGCAGCGTTGAGTCCCACAATGAGCAGTTCTTC. This encodes CSVESHNEQFF.

There are a few counts of this clonotype. The chain couples TRBV10-3 to TRBJ1-2; 10 positions agree with TRBD1. Germline trimming cut 10 bases from V and 4 bases from J; bases unmatched to any gene: 6. This CDR3 is 13 amino acids long. Germline loops: CDR1 ENHRY, CDR2 SYGVKD. The CDR3 is CATAGDRGYGYTF. The CDR3 region has the DNA TGTGCCACGGCCGGGGACAGGGGCTATGGCTACACCTTC.